This T cell receptor (beta chain) was recorded in a study of T cell responses to AZD1222 COVID-19 vaccine. The CDR3 is 15 amino acids. The germline V gene encodes CDR1 SGHNT and CDR2 YYREEE (reference sequence). The ends were cut back, 1 base at V and 1 base at J, with 12 bases in the middle. Some clones are missing from TCRdb's copy, which holds only in-frame ones; the method was immunoSEQ multiplex PCR. The sample carries around 100,000 clones, 80% to 95% recorded once. Sequenced material: peripheral blood, taken on day 0 of AZD1222 vaccination. The V and J genes are TRBV5-4 and TRBJ2-7; D might be TRBD1 or TRBD2, each matching 5 bases. The sequence was obtained from an adult in good health. Written as DNA, the CDR3 is TGTGCCAGCAGCTTGCCAGGGACGAATTCCTACGAGCAGTACTTC. The encoded protein is CASSLPGTNSYEQYF.